These 13 T cell receptor beta chains share one sample of origin, sequenced in a study of CXCR3-negative and CXCR3-positive naive CD8 T cells. The study's findings and limits: TRB CDR3s were more hydrophobic in CXCR3-positive than in CXCR3-negative naive cells.

The libraries of TRB cDNA were prepared using 5' RACE with UMI labels. No DNA is given; TCRdb re-called the 5' RACE reads and lists each CDR3 protein once. The listing contains approximately 120,000 distinct CDR3 sequences. These receptors are not linked to any known antigen. Sequenced: naive CXCR3+ CD8+ T cells from blood. Subset: CD45RO-CCR7+CD27+CD95- naive CD8+ T cells expressing CXCR3 (TNR3+). All receptors derive from a human donor in good health. Some clones in this sample may be carry-over from other donors' samples.

V and J are TRBV4-3 and TRBJ2-2; TCRdb outputs TRBD1, but without DNA this stays unchecked. From germline, CDR1 is LGHNA and CDR2 YSLEER. This CDR3 spans 16 amino acids. The CDR3 here is CASSQDGGTGAGKLFF.

The chain links TRBV5-6 to TRBJ1-1; TCRdb outputs TRBD1, but without DNA this stays unchecked. This CDR3 spans 16 amino acids. Germline V gene sequence: CDR1 SGHDT, CDR2 YYEEEE. The CDR3 sequence is CASSLGAGDMNTEAFF.

This chain uses TRBV29-1 with TRBJ2-1; there is no DNA to check the TCRdb D call of TRBD1. CDR1 and CDR2 from the germline V gene are SQVTM and ANQGSEA. The CDR3 runs to 12 residues. The CDR3 here is CSVVTGYNEQFF.

The chain is built from TRBV27 and TRBJ2-7; as DNA is missing, the TRBD1 call by TCRdb cannot be tested. The CDR3 is 14 residues long. Per the germline V gene, CDR1 is MNHEY and CDR2 is SMNVEV (reference sequence). CDR3 amino acids: CASRGQGVAYEQYF.

The V gene is TRBV7-8, the J gene TRBJ2-3; TCRdb's D call of TRBD1 is untestable without DNA. The CDR3 spans 17 residues. Germline lookup yields CDR1 SGHVS and CDR2 FQNEAQ. CDR3 protein: CASSLRAGGVVADTQYF.

CDR3: CASSFKGPHEQFF. This sequence joins TRBV27 and TRBJ2-1; TCRdb's D call of TRBD2 is untestable without DNA. Germline V gene data show CDR1 as MNHEY and CDR2 as SMNVEV (reference sequence). The CDR3 loop spans 13 amino acids.

The rearrangement joins TRBV12-3 or TRBV12-4 to TRBJ1-1. The CDR3 has 13 amino acids. The CDR3 region is CASSLVRRTEAFF.

The V call is TRBV6-2 or TRBV6-3, the J call TRBJ2-1. The CDR3 length is 14 residues. Looked up from germline, CDR1 is MNHEY and CDR2 is SVGEGT. CDR3 amino acids: CASSDYFEQWEQFF.

V gene TRBV29-1 combines with J gene TRBJ2-2; TCRdb designates TRBD1, a call that cannot be tested without DNA. The CDR3 is 12 residues long. CDR1 is SQVTM and CDR2 is ANQGSEA in the germline V gene. The CDR3 sequence is CSVAGLGGELFF.

This chain uses TRBV29-1 with TRBJ2-3; the TCRdb D gene call, TRBD1, has no DNA to confirm it. From germline, CDR1 is SQVTM and CDR2 ANQGSEA. The CDR3 length is 14 residues. The CDR3 sequence: CSVLGPGISDTQYF.

The chain employs TRBV28 and TRBJ2-7; TCRdb outputs TRBD2, but without DNA this stays unchecked. The CDR3 runs 16 residues. The germline gives CDR1 MDHEN, CDR2 SYDVKM. CDR3 region: CASSPLGGPSSYEQYF.

The V and J genes are TRBV12-5 and TRBJ2-5; the TCRdb D gene call, TRBD1, has no DNA to confirm it. CDR1 and CDR2 from the germline V gene are LGHNT and FRNRAP. This CDR3 is 15 amino acids long. The CDR3 region is CASALWQAGGETQYF.

This chain links TRBV7-6 with TRBJ2-7; TCRdb lists TRBD1, though no DNA is available to test this call. This CDR3 region has 14 residues. The V gene's germline CDR1 is SGHVS and CDR2 FNYEAQ. The CDR3 spells CASSSGTGNYEQYF.